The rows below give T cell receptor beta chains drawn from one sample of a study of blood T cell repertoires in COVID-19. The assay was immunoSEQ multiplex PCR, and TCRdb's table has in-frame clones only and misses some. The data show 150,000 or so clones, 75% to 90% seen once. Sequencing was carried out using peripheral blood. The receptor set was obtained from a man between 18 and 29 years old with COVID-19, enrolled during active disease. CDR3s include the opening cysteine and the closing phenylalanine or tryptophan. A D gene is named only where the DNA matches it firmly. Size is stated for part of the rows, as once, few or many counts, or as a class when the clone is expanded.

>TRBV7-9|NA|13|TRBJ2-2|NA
TGTGCCAGCAGCTTGGCAGGCACCGGGGAGCTGTTTTTT
CASSLAGTGELFF
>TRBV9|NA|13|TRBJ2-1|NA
TGTGCCAGCAGCGTACCGGAGTTTGATGAGCAGTTCTTC
CASSVPEFDEQFF
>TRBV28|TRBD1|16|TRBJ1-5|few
TGTGCCAGCAGTTTATGGGGGACAGGGCGGTGGCAGCCCCAGCATTTT
CASSLWGTGRWQPQHF
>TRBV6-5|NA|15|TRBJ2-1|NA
TGTGCCAGCAGTTTTGGGCCGAGCTCCTACAATGAGCAGTTCTTC
CASSFGPSSYNEQFF
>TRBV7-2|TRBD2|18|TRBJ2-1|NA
TGTGCCAGCAGCTCTCCGGGGTTAGCGGGAGTCTCCTACAATGAGCAGTTCTTC
CASSSPGLAGVSYNEQFF
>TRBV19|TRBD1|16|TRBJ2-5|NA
TGTGCCAGTAGTATGTTCCTGGACAGGGTTGGAGAGACCCAGTACTTC
CASSMFLDRVGETQYF
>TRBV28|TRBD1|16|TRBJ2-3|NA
TGTGCCAGCAGTCCTCGACAGGGGGCATCCACAGATACGCAGTATTTT
CASSPRQGASTDTQYF
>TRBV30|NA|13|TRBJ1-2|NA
TGTGCCTGGAGGTCTCCAGGGAACTATGGCTACACCTTC
CAWRSPGNYGYTF
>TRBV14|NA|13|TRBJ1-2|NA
TGTGCCAGCAGCCCGGACAGAGGGTATGGCTACACCTTC
CASSPDRGYGYTF
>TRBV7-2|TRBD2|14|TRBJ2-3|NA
TGTGCCAGCATCTCGAGGCGGGGGGCAGATACGCAGTATTTT
CASISRRGADTQYF
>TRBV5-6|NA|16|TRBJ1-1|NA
TGTGCCAGCAGCTTCAGGCTTTCCGCTGCGAACACTGAAGCTTTCTTT
CASSFRLSAANTEAFF
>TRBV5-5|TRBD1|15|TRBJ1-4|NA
TGTGCCAGCAGCTTGGAGACAGGGGGAGGTGAAAAACTGTTTTTT
CASSLETGGGEKLFF
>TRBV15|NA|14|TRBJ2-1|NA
TGTGCCACCAGCAGAGATAGAACTAGGGATGAGCAGTTCTTC
CATSRDRTRDEQFF
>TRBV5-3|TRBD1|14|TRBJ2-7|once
TGTGCCAGAAGCTTCAACAGGGGGCCCCTCGAGCAGTACTTC
CARSFNRGPLEQYF
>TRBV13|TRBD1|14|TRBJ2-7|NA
TGTGCCAGCAGCCTACGGACAGGGGCCCACGAGCAGTACTTC
CASSLRTGAHEQYF
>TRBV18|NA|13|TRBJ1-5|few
TGTGCCAGCTCACCACAGGGGAATCAGCCCCAGCATTTT
CASSPQGNQPQHF
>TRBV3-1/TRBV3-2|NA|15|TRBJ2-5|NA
TGTGCCAGCAGCCAAGTGGCGGACACCCAAGAGACCCAGTACTTC
CASSQVADTQETQYF
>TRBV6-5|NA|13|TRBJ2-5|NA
TGTGCCAGCAGTAGACACATCCAAGAGACCCAGTACTTC
CASSRHIQETQYF
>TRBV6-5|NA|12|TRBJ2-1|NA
TGTGCCAGCAGTTACGGCTCGGGGGAGCAGTTCTTC
CASSYGSGEQFF
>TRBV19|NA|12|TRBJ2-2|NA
TGTGCTACAGGGCCGGTGGCCGGGGAGCTGTTTTTT
CATGPVAGELFF
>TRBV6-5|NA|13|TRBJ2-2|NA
TGTGCCAGCAGTTACCTTGGCCTCGGGGAGCTGTTTTTT
CASSYLGLGELFF
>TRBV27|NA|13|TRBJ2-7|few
TGTGCCAGCAGTTTAGGGCCCTCCTACGAGCAGTACTTC
CASSLGPSYEQYF
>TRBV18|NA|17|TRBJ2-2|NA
TGTGCCAGCTCACCGCTAGACAGGCTTCGTAGCACCGGGGAGCTGTTTTTT
CASSPLDRLRSTGELFF
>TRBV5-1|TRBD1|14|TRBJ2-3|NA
TGCGCCAGCAGCCTGACAGGGGAGACAGATACGCAGTATTTT
CASSLTGETDTQYF
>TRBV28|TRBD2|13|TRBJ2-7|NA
TGTGCCAGCAGTTCCCTAGCGGGCGACGAGCAGTACTTC
CASSSLAGDEQYF
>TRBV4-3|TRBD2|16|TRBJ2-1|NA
TGCGCCAGCAGCCAAGAACAGCGGGACGACTACAATGAGCAGTTCTTC
CASSQEQRDDYNEQFF
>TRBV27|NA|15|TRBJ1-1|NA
TGTGCCAGCAGTTTATCTGGGGGGTTGGCGACTGAAGCTTTCTTT
CASSLSGGLATEAFF
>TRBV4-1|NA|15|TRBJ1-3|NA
TGCGCCAGCAGCCAAGGGATTCTGGAGGGAAACACCATATATTTT
CASSQGILEGNTIYF
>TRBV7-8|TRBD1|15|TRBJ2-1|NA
TGTGCCAGCAGCCAAGTAAGACAGGGACACAATGAGCAGTTCTTC
CASSQVRQGHNEQFF
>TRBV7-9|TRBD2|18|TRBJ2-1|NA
TGTGCCAGCAGCTTAACTTGGGGTCTCGAGCGGGAGGGCAATGAGCAGTTCTTC
CASSLTWGLEREGNEQFF
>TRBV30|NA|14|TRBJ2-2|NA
TGTGCCTGGAGTGTTGCGCGGGGCACCGGGGAGCTGTTTTTT
CAWSVARGTGELFF
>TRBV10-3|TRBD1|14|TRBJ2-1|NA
TGTGCCTCTCACCGGGACAGGGCCTACAATGAGCAGTTCTTC
CASHRDRAYNEQFF
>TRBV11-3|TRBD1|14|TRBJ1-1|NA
TGTGCCAGCAGCCTCGGACAGGGAATTGGTGAAGCTTTCTTT
CASSLGQGIGEAFF
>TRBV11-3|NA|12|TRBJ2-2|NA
TGTGCCAGCAGCTTTAGGAGCGGGGAGCTGTTTTTT
CASSFRSGELFF
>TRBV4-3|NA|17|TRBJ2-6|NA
TGCGCCAGCAGCCAAGTCTTTATGAGCTCTGGGGCCAACGTCCTGACTTTC
CASSQVFMSSGANVLTF
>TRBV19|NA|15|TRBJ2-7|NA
TGTGCCAGTAGTCCCTCCGGGACACTACTCTACGAGCAGTACTTC
CASSPSGTLLYEQYF
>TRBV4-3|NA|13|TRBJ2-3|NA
TGCGCCAGCAGCCAAGATCCCCAGGGGACGCAGTATTTT
CASSQDPQGTQYF
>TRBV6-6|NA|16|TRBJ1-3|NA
TGTGCCAGCAGTTACTCGACACATTCCTCTGGAAACACCATATATTTT
CASSYSTHSSGNTIYF
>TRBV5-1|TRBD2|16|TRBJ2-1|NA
TGCGCCAGCAGCTTGCTCACTAGCGGGACTTACAATGAGCAGTTCTTC
CASSLLTSGTYNEQFF
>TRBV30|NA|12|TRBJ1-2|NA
TGTGCCTGGAGCGCAGGGCGCTATGGCTACACCTTC
CAWSAGRYGYTF
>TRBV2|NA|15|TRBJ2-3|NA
TGTGCCAGCAGTGAAGCGGGAGTTATGACAGATACGCAGTATTTT
CASSEAGVMTDTQYF
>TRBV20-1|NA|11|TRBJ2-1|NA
TGCAGTGCTAGCAGATACAATGAGCAGTTCTTC
CSASRYNEQFF
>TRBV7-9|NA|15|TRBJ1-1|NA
TGTGCCAGCAGCTCCGCCTCTCTTCCAGACACTGAAGCTTTCTTT
CASSSASLPDTEAFF